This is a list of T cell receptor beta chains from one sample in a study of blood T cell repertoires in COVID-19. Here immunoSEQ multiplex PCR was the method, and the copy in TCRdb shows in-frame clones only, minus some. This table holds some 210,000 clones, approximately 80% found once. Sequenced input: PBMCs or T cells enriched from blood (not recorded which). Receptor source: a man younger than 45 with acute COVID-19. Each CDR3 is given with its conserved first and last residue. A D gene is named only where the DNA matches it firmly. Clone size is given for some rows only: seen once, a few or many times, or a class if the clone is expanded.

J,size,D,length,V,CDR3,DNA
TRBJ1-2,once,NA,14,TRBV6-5,CASRPRQVIYGYTF,TGTGCCAGCAGACCTCGACAGGTGATCTATGGCTACACCTTC
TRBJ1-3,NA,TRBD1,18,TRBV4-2,CASSQGSTGVASGNTIYF,TGTGCCAGCAGCCAAGGCTCCACAGGGGTGGCTTCTGGAAACACCATATATTTT
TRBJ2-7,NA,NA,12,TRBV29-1,CSGAPGSYEQYF,TGCAGCGGCGCTCCGGGCTCCTACGAGCAGTACTTC
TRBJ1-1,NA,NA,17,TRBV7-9,CASSWDGQKLGNTEAFF,TGTGCCAGCAGCTGGGACGGACAGAAACTAGGGAACACTGAAGCTTTCTTT
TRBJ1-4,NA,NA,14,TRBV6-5,CASSPTPTNEKLFF,TGTGCCAGCAGTCCGACACCAACTAATGAAAAACTGTTTTTT
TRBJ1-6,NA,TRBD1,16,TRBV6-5,CASSYTTGGDNSPLHF,TGTGCCAGCAGTTACACCACAGGGGGAGATAATTCACCCCTCCACTTT
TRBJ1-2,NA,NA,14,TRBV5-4,CASSSDLGLGGYTF,TGTGCCAGCAGCTCGGACCTGGGACTCGGTGGCTACACCTTC
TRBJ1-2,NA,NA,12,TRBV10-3,CAISTDRYGYTF,TGTGCCATCAGTACCGACAGATATGGCTACACCTTC
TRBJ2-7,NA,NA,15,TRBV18,CASSPGTGSSYEQYF,TGTGCCAGCTCACCTGGTACTGGGAGCTCCTACGAGCAGTACTTC
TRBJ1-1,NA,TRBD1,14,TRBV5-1,CASSPGTGATEAFF,TGCGCCAGCAGCCCCGGGACAGGGGCCACTGAAGCTTTCTTT
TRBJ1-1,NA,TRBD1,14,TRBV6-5,CASSSGTGNTEAFF,TGTGCCAGCAGCTCTGGGACAGGGAACACTGAAGCTTTCTTT
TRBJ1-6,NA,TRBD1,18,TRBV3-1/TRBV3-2,CASSQPLLYRGDNSPLHF,TGTGCCAGCAGCCAACCTCTACTATACAGGGGGGATAATTCACCCCTCCACTTT
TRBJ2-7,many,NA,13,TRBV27,CASSWRTPYEQYF,TGTGCCAGCAGCTGGAGAACGCCCTACGAGCAGTACTTC
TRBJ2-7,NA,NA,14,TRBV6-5,CASRDVGGRHEQYF,TGTGCCAGCAGGGATGTGGGGGGTAGGCACGAGCAGTACTTC
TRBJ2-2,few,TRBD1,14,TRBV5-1,CASRDGQVPGELFF,TGCGCCAGCAGGGACGGACAGGTCCCCGGGGAGCTGTTTTTT
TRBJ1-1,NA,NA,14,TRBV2,CASRATGTGTEAFF,TGTGCCAGCAGAGCCACAGGGACGGGCACTGAAGCTTTCTTT
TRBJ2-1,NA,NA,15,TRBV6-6,CASSYSIAAESEQFF,TGTGCCAGCAGTTACTCGATAGCAGCGGAATCCGAGCAGTTCTTC
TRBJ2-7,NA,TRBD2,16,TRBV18,CASSPHEAAGGSEQYF,TGTGCCAGCTCCCCCCACGAGGCAGCGGGGGGGAGCGAGCAGTACTTC
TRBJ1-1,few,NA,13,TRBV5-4,CASSLQGNTEAFF,TGTGCCAGCAGCTTGCAGGGTAACACTGAAGCTTTCTTT
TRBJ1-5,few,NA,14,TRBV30,CAWSVGVGNQPQHF,TGTGCCTGGAGTGTAGGGGTGGGCAATCAGCCCCAGCATTTT
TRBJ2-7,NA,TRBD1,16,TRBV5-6,CASSPGQGRNPYEQYF,TGTGCCAGCAGTCCGGGACAGGGTAGGAACCCCTACGAGCAGTACTTC
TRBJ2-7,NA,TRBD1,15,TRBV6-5,CASSLDRGLFYEQYF,TGTGCCAGCAGCCTGGACAGGGGGCTTTTCTACGAGCAGTACTTC
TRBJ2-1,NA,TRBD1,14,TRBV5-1,CASSPTGKSFEQFF,TGCGCCAGCAGCCCGACAGGGAAAAGTTTTGAGCAGTTCTTC
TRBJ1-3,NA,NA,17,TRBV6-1,CASSEIGRPISGNTIYF,TGTGCCAGCAGTGAAATTGGGAGACCGATCTCTGGAAACACCATATATTTT
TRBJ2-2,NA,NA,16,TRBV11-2,CASSQSSGTQAGELFF,TGTGCCAGCAGTCAATCGAGCGGTACCCAGGCCGGGGAGCTGTTTTTT